This T cell receptor (beta chain) emerged from a study of cytomegalovirus exposure and HLA in healthy donors. The study, taken as a whole, reports: V- and J-gene trimming of TCR beta was linked (in a later analysis) to a missense DCLRE1C variant.

The PCR contained 60 Vbeta and 13 Jbeta primers. Sequenced by immunoSEQ multiplex PCR; TCRdb stores in-frame clones only, minus some. The sample has approximately 130,000 clones, about 85% seen once. Trimming left V 4 bases short and J 4 bases short, with 10 bases between. From germline, CDR1 is SNHLY and CDR2 FYNNEI. The CDR3 sequence is 14 residues long. Notes on this clone: No antigen is known for it.

Material for sequencing was PBMCs. The chain recombines TRBV2 with TRBJ2-2, with a possible D match to TRBD1 (6 bases). The receptor was isolated from a boy aged 10-17 years in good health and CMV-seronegative. CDR3 nucleotide sequence: TGTGCCAGCAGTGTTCAGGGGTCCACCGGGGAGCTGTTTTTT. Translating gives CASSVQGSTGELFF.